This is a list of T cell receptor beta chains from one sample in a study of T cell repertoires in cytomegalovirus infection. Antigens for these TCRs are unknown. From the reads, TCRdb called clonotypes with MiXCR, one entry per CDR3 protein. This table holds some 99,000 distinct CDR3 sequences, approximately 28% found once. The material was CD8+ T cells from cultured PBMCs, obtained from culture after CMV antigen stimulation. The receptors derive from a human donor in good health (CMV status not recorded). Some clones in this sample may be carry-over from other donors' samples. The conserved cysteine and the conserved F or W are not part of the CDR3 here. Not all rows give a size; the values are once, few, many and, for expanded clones, a class.

v_call,clone_size,j_call,cdr3_aa
TRBV7-6,few,TRBJ2-2,ASSGDRGGPGELF
TRBV20-1,.,TRBJ2-2,SARHGGAPGELF
TRBV19,.,TRBJ2-1,ASSMGAYNEQF
TRBV6-2/TRBV6-3,many,TRBJ2-1,ASSYAETSGGSYNEQF
TRBV10-3,.,TRBJ2-5,AISESIRGGETQY
TRBV6-1,.,TRBJ1-2,ASSESSDRYT
TRBV10-3,many,TRBJ2-7,AISELPHSYEQY
TRBV2,once,TRBJ1-5,ASSPGTGYQPQH
TRBV7-6,.,TRBJ2-3,ASSSLAGEVTQY
TRBV5-5,.,TRBJ2-5,ASSDPLGDRDETQY
TRBV12-3/TRBV12-4,few,TRBJ1-5,ASSLLGGNQPQH
TRBV6-5,.,TRBJ1-2,ASSYTRTGDLNYGYT
TRBV11-2,.,TRBJ2-3,ASSVPGTPSTDTQY
TRBV28,.,TRBJ2-7,ASRPTAYEQY
TRBV28,.,TRBJ1-5,ASSDPTGPDSNQPQH
TRBV20-1,once,TRBJ2-3,SARDLALSTDTQY